This T cell receptor beta chain was documented in a study of blood T cell repertoires in COVID-19. As processed by the authors: Reference gene primer amplification gave estimated nucleated cell counts. Data came from immunoSEQ multiplex PCR; TCRdb stores just in-frame clones and leaves some out. From that table come the V and J calls and clone size; the DNA was used to work out D and trimming. The sample consists of approximately 450,000 clones, roughly 85% of them appearing once. The clonotype was recovered from a woman between 18 and 29 years old with acute COVID-19. The sequencing sample was made of PBMCs or T cells enriched from blood (not recorded which).

The CDR3 bases are TGTGCCAGCAGCGACGGGAGTATCGCTTTCTTT. This gives the protein CASSDGSIAFF. The rearrangement links TRBV7-2 to TRBJ1-1; D call uncertain. CDR3 size: 11 residues. Trimming removed 5 bases from V and 11 bases from J, with 12 bases in between. In germline, CDR1 is SGHTA, CDR2 FQGNSA.